This TCR beta chain was profiled in a study of cytomegalovirus exposure and HLA in healthy donors (dated by TCRdb to the late 2010s). About the full investigation: In an earlier analysis of 587 of the donors, 250 to 300 Gb of sequence data and 90 million to 120 million unique TCR beta sequences from some 170 million T cells were reported. Roughly 300 gigabases of sequencing data and 70 million to 100 million unique TCR sequences made up an early release that covered approximately 650 HLA-typed donors. Of the roughly 400 genotyped donors, approximately 80% fell in the genetic ancestry cluster associated with self-reported Caucasian donors. The aim of the study was to test whether cataloging public T cell receptors could identify signatures of past pathogen exposure. The T cell repertoires of several hundred subjects were profiled by immunosequencing and related to cytomegalovirus serostatus. In addition to the first cohort of 666 subjects, a separate validation cohort of approximately 130 different subjects was used. High-throughput TCR immunosequencing, statistical association of individual TCRs with disease status, and machine learning were combined to predict cytomegalovirus infection status. A later analysis re-examined previously published TCR beta repertoires from about 670 donors and added high-resolution HLA genotyping to investigate patterns of TCR occurrence. The later analysis used no new phenotypic data to find candidate immune exposures, relying instead on TCR beta sequences and their occurrence across donors. To decide whether each TCR beta V gene segment behaved as functional or pseudogenic, an earlier analysis of some 580 of the donors relied on high-throughput TCR beta sequencing. Donor age, sex, ethnicity and CMV serostatus were compiled alongside the repertoire data. A later genetic analysis took genome-wide SNP genotypes for about three fifths of the 666 donors and used that subset as a discovery cohort. All discovery cohort repertoires had been generated on a single sequencing platform. HLA typing included class I and class II loci at four-digit resolution. The number of typed donors differed by locus: about 620-640 for A, B, C, DRB1 and DQB1; 500 to 550 for DQA1; some 610 for DPA1; and some 450 for DPB1. Because of strong linkage in the cohort, a handful of DR-DQ haplotypes were treated as single units for association and clustering. Across roughly 420 genotyped donors of the cohort, an average of roughly 250,000 unique TCR beta nucleotide sequences per donor were sequenced, and approximately 17% of those sequences were non-productive. General conclusions and limits of the study: The earlier analysis of 587 of the donors excluded fewer than 20 rarely observed V segments, including chromosome 9 orphons, because counts were too low. A cluster of highly shared sequence variants was judged likely to be a technical artifact of the sequencing pipeline. Because the 87-base-pair reads could not distinguish some IMGT-functional V segments, including TRBV6-2 and TRBV6-3, those segments were excluded. In an earlier analysis of about 550 of the donors, most TCR beta V segments were observed in productive rearrangements about 90% or about 30% of the time, broadly matching IMGT annotations. Compared with the approximately 600-donor mean, donors in an Asian-associated ancestry cluster had fewer N-insertions in productive TCRs, according to a later genetic analysis. For the cohort, immune exposure information was limited to CMV serostatus. The study listed approximately 150 TCR beta chains as associated with cytomegalovirus. A further reported finding was that TCR beta sequences accurately predicted the HLA-A and HLA-B alleles for most subjects in the first cohort. V-gene and J-gene trimming of TCR beta chains was associated with a missense DCLRE1C variant in a later genetic analysis, and the association was replicated in an independent cohort. When HLA alleles, especially DR and DQ, strongly co-occurred, attributing TCR associations to individual alleles was difficult. Most TCR sequences were observed very rarely across donors, whereas some public TCRs were present in many individuals. Presence/absence analyses assumed roughly uniform sequencing depth across donors, an assumption that may not hold. In a later analysis, most CMV-associated TCR beta chains were found to appear HLA-restricted, with HLA associations seemingly driven largely by CMV exposure. Cytomegalovirus status was reported to be diagnosed by the classifier with high specificity and sensitivity in both the original and validation cohorts. Several of the top co-occurrence clusters appeared to be linked to parvovirus B19, influenza, CMV and Epstein-Barr virus, according to a later analysis. The authors suggested that the approach could potentially be generalized to other disease states and immunological phenotypes. In a later analysis, TCR association rates were found to vary across HLA loci, with the most associated TCRs seen for DRB1 alleles and the fewest for HLA-C alleles. In a later analysis, HLA-associated TCR beta chains showed more clonal expansion and lower generation probabilities than non-associated chains that were equally common. Correlated functional status among segregating V segments might reflect linkage disequilibrium, but an unknown experimental factor could not be ruled out. In a later analysis, 16,951 TCR beta sequences were associated with specific HLA alleles at a false discovery rate of 0.05. In vitro tests confirmed that a few of the cytomegalovirus-associated TCR beta chains recognize cytomegalovirus antigens. HLA typing was unavailable for some donors at each locus, so association tests used only the typed subset. In this cohort, only TCR beta chains were sequenced, and detectable features were limited by the absence of alpha or paired-chain data.

A word on this clone: The target of this receptor is not known.

The cohort consisted of 600 to 700 healthy bone marrow donors. At the time of sampling, all cohort members were nominally healthy, though unrecorded immune exposures were likely present. The donor tested CMV seropositive and was one of the 289 seropositive cohort members. Every donor gave a peripheral blood sample, and the peripheral blood mononuclear cells from that sample were used for TCR beta sequencing. The Qiagen DNeasy Blood Extraction Kit was used to extract genomic DNA from the blood cell samples. The germline V gene yields LGHNA for CDR1 and YNFKEQ for CDR2. Including the terminal cysteine and phenylalanine, the CDR3 comprises 15 residues. CDR3 DNA only is kept here, 45 bases in frame from base 1. V was cut back by 6 bases and J by 6 bases, leaving a gap of 18 bases between them. To prepare the library, the immunoSEQ multiplex PCR assay was applied. A mixture of 60 forward primers for TCR Vbeta segments and 13 reverse primers for TCR Jbeta segments was used in the multiplex PCR. The CDR3 region of rearranged TCR beta genes was amplified from genomic DNA with a multiplex PCR assay. The amplified TCR beta libraries were sequenced on the Illumina HiSeq System as 87-base-pair reads. The authors' analysis ran thus. In a later analysis, some 80 million unique TCR beta chains were counted across the approximately 670 repertoires, and roughly 11 million of these chains were shared by at least two donors. Raw reads were error-corrected and collapsed into unique sequences with a nearest-neighbor algorithm that merged closely related sequences to remove PCR and sequencing errors. V, D and J gene segments were assigned by aligning CDR3 sequences to IMGT reference sequences. Each retained sequence needed at least a six-nucleotide match to both a V gene segment and a J gene segment. Rearrangements were called productive when the CDR3 lacked stop codons and stayed in frame with V and J; all others were non-productive. CDR3 was defined by IMGT convention, running from the second conserved V-encoded cysteine to the conserved J-encoded phenylalanine. The earlier analysis of about 570 of the donors excluded any sequence lacking an unambiguous match to a single V gene segment. In an earlier analysis of several hundred of the donors, V segments were called functional above 56.7% productive rearrangements and were called segregating when the between-donor standard deviation exceeded 5%. A statistical classification framework was developed to diagnose cytomegalovirus status using the catalog of TCR beta chain sequences. In a later analysis, V and J genes were assigned by comparing TCR nucleotide sequences against IMGT/GENE-DB human TR gene sequences. A later analysis assigned CDR3 sequences and most-parsimonious VDJ recombination scenarios with the TCRdist pipeline. In a later analysis, every TCR beta chain was defined by the combination of its CDR3 amino acid sequence and its V-gene family, and reads without a unique V-gene family were dropped. As a way to deal with suspected cross-contamination and a sequencing artifact, a later analysis dropped hundreds of nucleotide sequences that were highly shared and had low generation probability. In a later analysis, a clonal expansion index was calculated for each public chain from normalized within-repertoire ranks of inferred template counts. A later analysis computed generation probabilities with a VDJ recombination model fitted to out-of-frame rearrangements, and checked the results against IGoR. In a later analysis, TCR-TCR, TCR-HLA and TCR-CMV co-occurrence was scored with hypergeometric tests, and a repertoire-size bias correction was applied to TCR pairs. In a later analysis, false discovery rates were estimated by permuting HLA or CMV assignments 20 times. In a later analysis, co-occurring TCRs were grouped using DBSCAN, and TCRdist sequence similarity was added for clustering within HLA-allele-positive subsets. Co-occurrence clustering excluded repertoires with fewer than 30,000 or more than 120,000 public chains, plus five with anomalous nucleotide sharing. Entries here come from immuneACCESS through TCRdb and include only in-frame sequences with V and J called. Some clones fail to appear in such tables; in the studies checked, an unresolved V gene covers under half of the shortfall, and the cause of the remainder is unknown. V, J and clone size are taken as reported in that table, and D and trimming were inferred from the DNA itself. The sample table records roughly 36,000 clones. The ten largest clones represent around 3.2% of the sample.

This receptor was obtained from a woman aged 25 to 39 in good health and CMV-seropositive. Sequenced material: PBMCs. This receptor chain uses TRBV4-2 and TRBJ2-4; the D gene is possibly TRBD2, with 5 bases matching. The DNA sequence reads TGTGCCAGCAGTCCCGAGACCCAGGCGGGAAACATTCAGTACTTC. It specifies CASSPETQAGNIQYF.